Below, 20 T cell receptor beta chains from the same sample are listed, as sequenced in a study of beta chain features in type 1 diabetes. Investigators reverse transcribed all isolated RNA, so they sequenced expressed TCRB transcripts. Method: immunoSEQ multiplex PCR; TCRdb's copy keeps in-frame clones and lacks some. Of 860,000 or so clones detected, roughly 15% appear once; the ten largest clones hold 0.023%. Material: naive CD4+ T cells from blood. The receptor set was obtained from a woman under 30 in good health.

This clone was counted a few times. V usage is TRBV7-3 and J usage is TRBJ2-5, with D possibly matching TRBD2 (7 bases). Trimming removed 1 base from V and 4 bases from J, with 13 bases in between. Germline CDR1 is SGHTA and CDR2 is FQGTGA. The length of the CDR3 is 15 residues. The CDR3 region has the DNA TGTGCCAGCAGCTTAAACCCGGGGGGCTTAGAGACCCAGTACTTC. This gives the protein CASSLNPGGLETQYF.

The chain carries TRBV27 and TRBJ2-1, with TRBD1 matching over 10 bases. Germline assignment: CDR1 MNHEY and CDR2 SMNVEV (reference sequence). J gave up 8 bases and V 5 bases, and 15 bases lay outside the gene matches. CDR3 length: 17 amino acids. CDR3 sequence reads: CASSRTGGASRRDEQFF. CDR3 nucleotides: TGTGCCAGCAGTCGGACAGGGGGAGCTTCTAGAAGGGATGAGCAGTTCTTC.

This clone was observed a few times. The rearrangement joins TRBV5-5 to TRBJ2-5; 9 bases are shared with TRBD1. Germline CDR1 SGHKS, CDR2 YYEKEE (reference sequence). CDR3 length: 15 residues. V was clipped by 1 base and J by 5 bases; unmatched bases: 6. CDR3 in DNA: TGTGCCAGCAGCTTGCAGGGACAGGGAGTGGAGACCCAGTACTTC. It yields the protein CASSLQGQGVETQYF. Using reference TRBV5-5 and TRBJ2-5 for the parts outside the CDR3, the full variable domain is DAGVTQSPTHLIKTRGQQVTLRCSPISGHKSVSWYQQVLGQGPQFIFQYYEKEERGRGNFPDRFSARQFPNYSSELNVNALLLGDSALYLCASSLQGQGVETQYFGPGTRLLVL.

J is TRBJ2-3 and V is TRBV5-5; tentative D call: TRBD1 (6 bases). The germline V gene has CDR1 SGHKS and CDR2 YYEKEE (reference sequence). The CDR3 is 14 residues long. Trimming shortened V by 0 bases and J by 6 bases, and 11 bases separated the two germline ends. The CDR3 protein is CASSLVPGADTQYF. CDR3 bases: TGTGCCAGCAGCTTGGTACCAGGGGCGGATACGCAGTATTTT.

V is TRBV9 and J is TRBJ2-7; 12 bases are shared with TRBD1. The J segment lost 5 bases and the V segment lost 3 bases, leaving 6 bases of the junction unmatched. This CDR3 comprises 15 residues. CDR1 and CDR2 (germline): SGDLS, YYNGEE. The CDR3 protein is CASSGSGTGGDEQYF. The CDR3, as DNA: TGTGCCAGCAGCGGGTCGGGGACAGGGGGCGACGAGCAGTACTTC.

This clone was counted only a few times. The rearrangement joins TRBV4-2 to TRBJ2-3; D might be TRBD2 (5 bases). Trimming pared 0 bases from V and 0 bases from J, leaving 10 bases between. In germline, CDR1 is LGHNA, CDR2 YNFKEQ. The CDR3 extends over 16 amino acids. Written as DNA, the CDR3 is TGTGCCAGCAGCCAAGAAGGAGCTAGCAGCACAGATACGCAGTATTTT. As protein: CASSQEGASSTDTQYF.

This clone has a handful of counts. This chain connects TRBV4-3 to TRBJ2-5; D may be TRBD2 (6 bases). The CDR3 has 13 amino acids. The V end was cut by 6 bases, the J end by 5 bases, with 13 bases between. CDR1 and CDR2 from the germline V gene are LGHNA and YSLEER. The CDR3 nucleotides are TGCGCCAGCAGTAGGGACTTAGGGGAGACCCAGTACTTC. Protein sequence: CASSRDLGETQYF.

The CDR3 spells CASAEREGLTDTQYF. The DNA of the CDR3 is TGTGCCAGCGCTGAACGGGAGGGCCTCACAGATACGCAGTATTTT. The chain employs TRBV2 and TRBJ2-3, with TRBD2 identical over 8 bases. The J segment lost 2 bases and the V segment lost 8 bases, leaving 9 bases of the junction unmatched. Germline CDR1 and CDR2: SNHLY and FYNNEI. The CDR3 covers 15 residues.

This clone was detected only a few times. The same CDR3 can be traced to other DNA sequences in this sample. V usage is TRBV20-1 and J usage is TRBJ2-5; D unclear. The CDR3 totals 10 residues. V was clipped by 3 bases and J by 1 base, with 0 bases between them. Germline V gives CDR1 DFQATT, CDR2 SNEGSKA (reference sequence). The DNA of the CDR3 is TGCAGTGCTAGCCAAGAGACCCAGTACTTC. Translating gives CSASQETQYF.

This rearrangement joins TRBV9 to TRBJ2-1; tentative D call: TRBD2 (6 bases). V was cut by 4 bases and J by 0 bases, with 20 bases left in between. Germline assignment: CDR1 SGDLS and CDR2 YYNGEE. The CDR3 contains 18 residues. The CDR3 region is CASSPRGGEKSSYNEQFF. CDR3 bases: TGTGCCAGCAGCCCTAGGGGAGGCGAAAAAAGCTCCTACAATGAGCAGTTCTTC.

This sequence joins TRBV7-2 and TRBJ2-2, with no clear D. This CDR3 is built from 13 residues. Trimming removed 3 bases at V and 4 bases at J, with 6 bases between. Per the germline V gene, CDR1 is SGHTA and CDR2 is FQGNSA. The CDR3 loop is CASSFRVTGELFF. As DNA, the CDR3 is TGTGCCAGCAGCTTTAGGGTCACCGGGGAGCTGTTTTTT.

The V gene is TRBV19, the J gene TRBJ2-3; 8 bases match TRBD2. V was clipped by 5 bases and J by 0 bases; unmatched bases: 7. CDR1 is LNHDA and CDR2 is SQIVND in the germline V gene (reference sequence). The CDR3 has 16 amino acids. The CDR3 sequence is CASSSPPSGSTDTQYF. The CDR3 nucleotides are TGTGCCAGTAGTTCCCCGCCTAGCGGGAGCACAGATACGCAGTATTTT.

The gene calls are TRBV5-1 and TRBJ2-1; the match to TRBD2 covers 10 bases. CDR1 and CDR2 from the germline V gene are SGHRS and YFSETQ. V gave up 1 base and J gave up 6 bases; unmatched junction bases: 16. CDR3 length: 19 residues. In DNA, the CDR3 is TGCGCCAGCAGCTTGCACCCCTCAACTTCAGCGGGAGGGTCCAATGAGCAGTTCTTC. Its protein product is CASSLHPSTSAGGSNEQFF. Variable domain in full (rest from reference TRBV5-1 and TRBJ2-1): KAGVTQTPRYLIKTRGQQVTLSCSPISGHRSVSWYQQTPGQGLQFLFEYFSETQRNKGNFPGRFSGRQFSNSRSEMNVSTLELGDSALYLCASSLHPSTSAGGSNEQFFGPGTRLTVL.

This clone was counted a few times. The identical CDR3 is also encoded by other nucleotide sequences in the sample. This sequence joins TRBV5-4 and TRBJ2-7; TRBD2 matches at 7 bases. With V trimmed by 0 bases and J by 3 bases, 3 bases remained unmatched. CDR1 SGHNT and CDR2 YYREEE come from the germline V gene (reference sequence). The CDR3 extends over 14 amino acids. This CDR3 is CASSLGLADYEQYF. In DNA, the CDR3 is TGTGCCAGCAGCTTGGGGCTAGCGGACTACGAGCAGTACTTC.

The chain is built from TRBV28 and TRBJ1-5, with D unclear. CDR1 and CDR2 from the germline V gene are MDHEN and SYDVKM. The V end was cut by 2 bases, the J end by 6 bases, with 8 bases between. The CDR3 runs to 13 residues. The CDR3, as DNA: TGTGCCAGCAGTTTACTTTCAGGTCAGCCCCAGCATTTT. Residues: CASSLLSGQPQHF.

V gene TRBV19 combines with J gene TRBJ2-2, with 10 bases fitting TRBD2. Trimming at V came to 7 bases and at J to 3 bases, leaving 5 bases not matched to a gene. The V gene's germline CDR1 is LNHDA and CDR2 SQIVND (reference sequence). The CDR3 extends over 15 amino acids. CDR3 sequence (DNA): TGTGCCAGTAAAAGAGGACTAGCGGACACCGGGGAGCTGTTTTTT. Protein: CASKRGLADTGELFF. The entire variable domain, with the rest obtained from reference TRBV19 and TRBJ2-2, is as follows: DGGITQSPKYLFRKEGQNVTLSCEQNLNHDAMYWYRQDPGQGLRLIYYSQIVNDFQKGDIAEGYSVSREKKESFPLTVTSAQKNPTAFYLCASKRGLADTGELFFGEGSRLTVL.

The chain has TRBV4-2 and TRBJ2-6, with 7 bases that match TRBD1. The junction had 7 bases not matched to a gene; V was cut back by 5 bases and J by 0 bases. This CDR3 contains 17 residues. CDR1 and CDR2 (germline): LGHNA, YNFKEQ. CDR3 in amino acids: CASSVGQISSGANVLTF. The CDR3 bases are TGTGCCAGCAGCGTGGGACAGATCAGCTCTGGGGCCAACGTCCTGACTTTC.

The chain uses TRBV7-9 and TRBJ2-2, with 8 bases fitting TRBD2. Germline CDR1 SEHNR, CDR2 FQNEAQ (reference sequence). CDR3 length equals 17 residues. Trimming cost V 1 base and J 7 bases; bases outside gene matches: 11. The chain's CDR3 is CASSLGRGTSGGGELFF. As DNA, the CDR3 is TGTGCCAGCAGCTTAGGACGAGGCACTAGCGGCGGCGGGGAGCTGTTTTTT.

This clone showed up just once. V usage is TRBV19 and J usage is TRBJ2-3; D is unresolved. CDR1 is LNHDA, CDR2 SQIVND, per germline (reference sequence). The CDR3 is made up of 13 amino acids. V lost 6 bases, J lost 4 bases, and 11 bases lay in between. CDR3 DNA: TGTGCCAGTAGCGGTTACGTGTCAGATACGCAGTATTTT. Translation gives CASSGYVSDTQYF. Using reference TRBV19 and TRBJ2-3 for the parts outside the CDR3, the full variable domain is DGGITQSPKYLFRKEGQNVTLSCEQNLNHDAMYWYRQDPGQGLRLIYYSQIVNDFQKGDIAEGYSVSREKKESFPLTVTSAQKNPTAFYLCASSGYVSDTQYFGPGTRLTVL.

V usage is TRBV7-9 and J usage is TRBJ2-1; 11 positions match TRBD2. This CDR3 contains 16 residues. Germline V lookup: CDR1 SEHNR, CDR2 FQNEAQ (reference sequence). J was trimmed by 5 bases and V by 1 base; bases with no gene match: 4. The CDR3 DNA reads TGTGCCAGCAGCTTAGGGGGGACTAGCGGTGACAATGAGCAGTTCTTC. The encoded protein is CASSLGGTSGDNEQFF.